A selection of T cell receptor beta chains follows, all from one sample in a study of identical twins. In TCRdb, the 5' RACE reads were re-called with MiXCR into one record per CDR3 protein. This sample has around 690,000 distinct CDR3 sequences, with around 20% found just once. These records were also assigned to another study, of T cells expressing NK-cell markers.

What was sequenced was PBMCs. Receptors originate from a woman aged 18-29 years in good health. CDR3s include the opening cysteine and the closing phenylalanine or tryptophan. A D gene is named only where the DNA matches it firmly. Size is stated for part of the rows, as once, few or many counts, or as a class when the clone is expanded.

D	V	J	size	CDR3	DNA
TRBD2	TRBV15	TRBJ2-7	few	CATSMGAGGYEQYF	TGTGCCACCAGCATGGGGGCGGGGGGCTACGAGCAGTACTTC
.	TRBV23-1	TRBJ2-7	.	CASNKTDPRLNYEQYF	TGCGCCAGCAACAAAACGGACCCAAGATTAAACTACGAGCAGTACTTC
.	TRBV6-5	TRBJ2-1	few	CASSYSEVPYNEQFF	TGTGCCAGCAGTTATTCGGAGGTTCCCTACAATGAGCAGTTCTTC
.	TRBV5-1	TRBJ2-4	.	CASSIFSSGAAGDIQYF	TGCGCCAGCAGCATATTCTCCTCAGGGGCGGCAGGGGACATTCAGTACTTC
TRBD2	TRBV6-1	TRBJ2-7	.	CASRRREVHYEQYF	TGTGCCAGCAGGCGGCGGGAGGTTCACTACGAGCAGTACTTC
.	TRBV29-1	TRBJ2-7	few	CSVEERRGYEQYF	TGCAGCGTTGAGGAACGCAGGGGATACGAGCAGTACTTC
TRBD1	TRBV12-3/TRBV12-4	TRBJ2-7	few	CASSLSPGGVYEQYF	TGTGCCAGCAGTTTATCCCCAGGGGGCGTCTACGAGCAGTACTTC
TRBD2	TRBV11-2	TRBJ2-1	few	CASSQIRTSGTYNEQFF	TGTGCCAGCAGCCAAATACGGACTAGCGGGACCTACAATGAGCAGTTCTTC
.	TRBV7-9	TRBJ1-2	.	CASSTIGVGGYTF	TGTGCCAGCAGCACAATAGGCGTCGGGGGCTACACCTTC
.	TRBV12-3/TRBV12-4	TRBJ1-4	few	CASSTWTDEKLFF	TGTGCCAGCAGTACCTGGACGGATGAAAAACTGTTTTTT
TRBD1	TRBV6-1	TRBJ2-7	.	CASSEFGTDYEQYF	TGTGCCAGCAGTGAATTCGGGACAGACTACGAGCAGTACTTC
TRBD1	TRBV6-1	TRBJ1-6	.	CASSPTGTTSPLHF	TGTGCCAGCAGTCCGACAGGGACCACTTCACCCCTCCACTTT
.	TRBV7-2	TRBJ2-5	.	CASSSTSRTWETQYF	TGTGCCAGCAGCTCTACTAGCAGGACTTGGGAGACCCAGTACTTC
TRBD2	TRBV11-2	TRBJ2-7	few	CASSSLLADNSYEQYF	TGTGCCAGCAGCTCCCTACTAGCGGACAACTCCTACGAGCAGTACTTC
TRBD2	TRBV11-2	TRBJ2-3	.	CASSLMGSGGLRDTQYF	TGTGCCAGCAGCTTAATGGGTAGCGGGGGGTTAAGAGATACGCAGTATTTT
.	TRBV6-5	TRBJ2-3	.	CASSYGGTSTDTQYF	TGTGCCAGCAGTTACGGGGGGACTAGCACAGATACGCAGTATTTT
TRBD2	TRBV20-1	TRBJ2-3	few	CSASRTSGSADTQYF	TGCAGTGCTAGTCGGACTAGCGGGAGTGCAGATACGCAGTATTTT
.	TRBV7-2	TRBJ2-5	.	CASSPDQKRTQYF	TGTGCCAGCAGCCCTGACCAAAAGAGAACCCAGTACTTC
TRBD2	TRBV4-2	TRBJ2-3	.	CASSPRGVAGGFPDTQYF	TGTGCCAGCAGCCCCCGGGGGGTAGCGGGAGGGTTCCCAGATACGCAGTATTTT
.	TRBV9	TRBJ2-7	.	CASSGEYGGVEHEQYF	TGTGCCAGCAGCGGGGAATACGGGGGAGTTGAGCACGAGCAGTACTTC
.	TRBV3-1	TRBJ2-2	.	CASSRRGANTGELFF	TGTGCCAGCAGTCGTAGGGGAGCGAACACCGGGGAGCTGTTTTTT
.	TRBV12-3/TRBV12-4	TRBJ1-1	few	CASSPGGYELAFF	TGTGCCAGCAGCCCGGGGGGGTATGAGTTGGCTTTCTTT
.	TRBV29-1	TRBJ2-3	few	CSVGLRPTSTDTQYF	TGCAGCGTTGGTCTCCGGCCGACTAGCACAGATACGCAGTATTTT
.	TRBV11-1	TRBJ1-1	few	CASTLPPMNTEAFF	TGTGCCAGCACCCTGCCTCCGATGAACACTGAAGCTTTCTTT
.	TRBV12-3/TRBV12-4	TRBJ2-5	.	CASSWGAAQETQYF	TGTGCCAGCAGTTGGGGAGCGGCCCAAGAGACCCAGTACTTC
.	TRBV20-1	TRBJ2-3	many	CSASRELGTWKDTQYF	TGCAGTGCTAGCAGGGAACTAGGCACGTGGAAAGATACGCAGTATTTT
TRBD1	TRBV6-5	TRBJ2-7	few	CASSPLDRGYSYEQYF	TGTGCCAGCAGTCCACTCGACAGGGGATATTCCTACGAGCAGTACTTC
.	TRBV20-1	TRBJ2-3	few	CSARSLPDTQYF	TGCAGTGCTAGAAGCTTGCCAGATACGCAGTATTTT
TRBD1	TRBV20-1	TRBJ1-1	few	CSASLDRGAEAFF	TGCAGTGCTAGCCTTGACAGGGGGGCTGAAGCTTTCTTT
.	TRBV27	TRBJ1-2	.	CASRVGANYGYTF	TGTGCCAGCCGTGTTGGGGCAAACTATGGCTACACCTTC
TRBD2	TRBV7-2	TRBJ2-1	.	CASRRGATYNEQFF	TGTGCCAGCAGGCGGGGGGCCACCTACAATGAGCAGTTCTTC
.	TRBV5-4	TRBJ1-1	.	CASSQGTGHENTEAFF	TGTGCCAGCAGCCAAGGTACGGGACACGAGAACACTGAAGCTTTCTTT
TRBD2	TRBV5-6	TRBJ2-5	.	CASSPGTSGARETQYF	TGTGCCAGCAGTCCCGGGACTAGCGGGGCGCGGGAGACCCAGTACTTC
TRBD1	TRBV2	TRBJ1-2	.	CASSPDRALGYGYTF	TGTGCCAGCAGTCCCGACAGGGCGTTGGGGTATGGCTACACCTTC
.	TRBV12-3/TRBV12-4	TRBJ2-7	many	CASSSVRDPYEQYF	TGTGCCAGCAGTTCGGTCAGGGACCCCTACGAGCAGTACTTC
.	TRBV6-1	TRBJ2-7	.	CASRRLEADEQYF	TGTGCCAGCAGGCGACTAGAGGCCGACGAGCAGTACTTC
.	TRBV27	TRBJ1-5	many	CASSPAGAINQPQHF	TGTGCCAGCAGTCCCGCAGGGGCCATAAATCAGCCCCAGCATTTT
.	TRBV30	TRBJ1-1	few	CAWDPDGKEAFF	TGTGCCTGGGACCCCGACGGAAAAGAAGCTTTCTTT